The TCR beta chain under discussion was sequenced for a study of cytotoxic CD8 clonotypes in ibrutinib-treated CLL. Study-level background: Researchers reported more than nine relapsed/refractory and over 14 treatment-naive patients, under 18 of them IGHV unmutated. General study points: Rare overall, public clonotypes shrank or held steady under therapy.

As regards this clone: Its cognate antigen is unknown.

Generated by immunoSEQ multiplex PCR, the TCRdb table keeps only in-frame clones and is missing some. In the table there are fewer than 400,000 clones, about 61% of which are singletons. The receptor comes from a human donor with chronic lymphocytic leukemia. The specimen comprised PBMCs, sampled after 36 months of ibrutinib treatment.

CDR3 nucleotides: TGTGCCAGCAGCCAAGATCAAGGCGGACCCTACGAGCAGTACTTC. This sequence encodes CASSQDQGGPYEQYF. The chain joins TRBV4-2 to TRBJ2-7; D not resolved. The CDR3 consists of 15 residues. With 0 bases removed from V and 2 bases from J, the gap between germline ends came to 11 bases. Per the germline V gene, CDR1 is LGHNA and CDR2 is YNFKEQ.